These T cell receptor beta chains were read from a single sample in a study of regulatory T cells in long-lasting Graves disease. Via MiXCR, TCRdb re-called the reads, giving one row per CDR3 protein. This table holds about 670 distinct CDR3 sequences, 82% found once. This sample comprised peripheral blood mononuclear cells (PBMCs), obtained with antithyroid drug treatment, in newly diagnosed or persistent Graves disease (not recorded which). The receptors come from a woman younger than 45 with Graves disease. The CDR3 runs from the conserved cysteine through the conserved F or W. Fields, in order: clone size, J gene, D gene, V gene, CDR3 protein, CDR3 DNA. A D gene is named only where the DNA matches it firmly. Some rows have no size entry. The others give once, few or many, or a class for an expanded clone.

clone size: -
J gene: TRBJ1-1
D gene: -
V gene: TRBV12-3/TRBV12-4
CDR3 protein: CASSFGQDTEAFF
CDR3 DNA: TGTGCCAGCAGTTTCGGGCAGGACACTGAAGCTTTCTTT

clone size: -
J gene: TRBJ2-1
D gene: TRBD2
V gene: TRBV13
CDR3 protein: CASSDPSGGHEQFF
CDR3 DNA: TGTGCCAGCAGCGACCCTAGCGGGGGGCATGAGCAGTTCTTC

clone size: -
J gene: TRBJ1-2
D gene: -
V gene: TRBV5-6
CDR3 protein: CASSRQIYGYTF
CDR3 DNA: TGTGCCAGCAGCAGACAGATCTATGGCTACACCTTC

clone size: -
J gene: TRBJ2-5
D gene: -
V gene: TRBV2
CDR3 protein: CASTGDIQETQYF
CDR3 DNA: TGTGCCAGCACAGGGGATATCCAAGAGACCCAGTACTTC

clone size: -
J gene: TRBJ1-2
D gene: -
V gene: TRBV12-3/TRBV12-4
CDR3 protein: CASSDDGANYGYTF
CDR3 DNA: TGTGCCAGCAGCGATGACGGAGCTAACTATGGCTACACCTTC

clone size: -
J gene: TRBJ2-7
D gene: TRBD1
V gene: TRBV27
CDR3 protein: CASSWVTGGETYEQYF
CDR3 DNA: TGTGCCAGCAGCTGGGTAACAGGGGGCGAGACCTACGAGCAGTACTTC

clone size: -
J gene: TRBJ1-5
D gene: -
V gene: TRBV2
CDR3 protein: CASKGWTNQPQHF
CDR3 DNA: TGTGCCAGTAAGGGTTGGACAAATCAGCCCCAGCATTTT

clone size: few
J gene: TRBJ1-2
D gene: TRBD1
V gene: TRBV10-3
CDR3 protein: CAISEWDSGYTF
CDR3 DNA: TGTGCCATCAGTGAGTGGGACAGTGGCTACACCTTC

clone size: -
J gene: TRBJ2-5
D gene: -
V gene: TRBV2
CDR3 protein: CASSLDSNQETQYF
CDR3 DNA: TGTGCCAGCAGTCTGGACAGTAACCAAGAGACCCAGTACTTC

clone size: -
J gene: TRBJ1-4
D gene: -
V gene: TRBV5-1
CDR3 protein: CASSFSGEKLFF
CDR3 DNA: TGCGCCAGCAGCTTCTCAGGGGAAAAACTGTTTTTT

clone size: once
J gene: TRBJ1-2
D gene: -
V gene: TRBV6-1
CDR3 protein: CASTLGQSARGYTF
CDR3 DNA: TGTGCCAGCACCCTCGGGCAGTCCGCCCGCGGCTACACCTTC

clone size: -
J gene: TRBJ2-3
D gene: -
V gene: TRBV29-1
CDR3 protein: CSVEDRRRTTDTQYF
CDR3 DNA: TGCAGCGTTGAGGACCGCCGGAGGACCACAGATACGCAGTATTTT

clone size: -
J gene: TRBJ1-5
D gene: -
V gene: TRBV11-1
CDR3 protein: CASSLGLGAAQPQHF
CDR3 DNA: TGTGCCAGCAGCTTAGGTCTGGGGGCGGCTCAGCCCCAGCATTTT

clone size: -
J gene: TRBJ2-2
D gene: -
V gene: TRBV5-1
CDR3 protein: CASSFGDTTGELFF
CDR3 DNA: TGCGCCAGCAGCTTTGGAGACACCACCGGGGAGCTGTTTTTT

clone size: -
J gene: TRBJ2-2
D gene: -
V gene: TRBV13
CDR3 protein: CASSLRGDEGELFF
CDR3 DNA: TGTGCCAGCAGCTTACGGGGAGACGAGGGGGAGCTGTTTTTT